This TCR beta chain comes out of a study of blood T cell repertoires in COVID-19. Original methodology: Using reference gene primer amplification, nucleated cell counts were estimated. Libraries were prepared by immunoSEQ multiplex PCR; TCRdb keeps only in-frame clonotypes and omits some of them. That table supplies the V and J calls and clone size; D and trimming were determined from the DNA. The sample shows 150,000 to 200,000 clones, roughly 82% of them seen only once. V was trimmed by 5 bases and J by 7 bases, leaving 9 bases between them. There are 12 residues in the CDR3. CDR1 and CDR2 (germline): SGHNT, YENEEA.

The chain has TRBV11-3 and TRBJ2-1, with D possibly being TRBD2 (5 bases). This clonotype was sampled from a woman aged 55-75 years with acute COVID-19. Sample: PBMCs or T cells enriched from blood (not recorded which). CDR3 in DNA: TGTGCCAGCAGCGCAACTAGGAATGAGCAGTTCTTC. Protein sequence: CASSATRNEQFF.